The 7 T cell receptor beta chains below all came from one sample that was sequenced in a study of blood T cell repertoires in COVID-19. TCRdb's table, derived via immunoSEQ multiplex PCR, lists solely in-frame clones and lacks some. Of about 190,000 clones in the sample, around 90% were seen once. Sequencing was carried out using peripheral blood. The receptors originated from a man in his forties with acute or convalescent COVID-19.

The chain carries TRBV11-2 and TRBJ1-2; perhaps TRBD1 as D (5 bases). The V and J ends lost 4 bases and 6 bases respectively, with 12 bases between them. Germline CDR1 reads SGHAT; CDR2 reads FQNNGV. The CDR3 is made up of 13 amino acids. The CDR3 is CASSSRGGDGYTF. In nucleotides, the CDR3 is TGTGCCAGCAGCTCCCGTGGGGGGGATGGCTACACCTTC.

The V call is TRBV15, the J call TRBJ2-5; 12 positions agree with TRBD1. The V gene's germline CDR1 is LNHNV and CDR2 YYDKDF (reference sequence). Trimming removed 1 base from V and 6 bases from J; junction bases left unmatched: 6. This CDR3 region has 16 residues. The CDR3 sequence is CATSRGGTGGSKTQYF. The CDR3, as DNA: TGTGCCACCAGCAGAGGGGGGACAGGGGGCTCCAAGACCCAGTACTTC.

The chain carries TRBV11-2 and TRBJ2-3; D is possibly TRBD2 (5 bases). CDR1 and CDR2 (germline): SGHAT, FQNNGV. V gave up 3 bases and J gave up 2 bases, with 12 bases separating them. The CDR3 covers 15 residues. CDR3 bases: TGTGCCAGCAGCTTTTTTCGGGGAACCACAGATACGCAGTATTTT. Translating gives CASSFFRGTTDTQYF.

The V gene is TRBV2, the J gene TRBJ2-2; weak D call: TRBD2 (5 bases). The CDR3 contains 15 residues. Trimming stripped 0 bases from V and 7 bases from J, with 12 bases between. The germline CDR1 and CDR2 sequences are SNHLY and FYNNEI. This CDR3 reads CASSEARVVGGELFF. CDR3 bases: TGTGCCAGCAGTGAAGCGCGGGTAGTTGGCGGGGAGCTGTTTTTT.

The chain is built from TRBV7-8 and TRBJ2-5; 15 bases match TRBD2. J was trimmed by 4 bases and V by 5 bases; bases with no gene match: 5. In germline, CDR1 is SGHVS, CDR2 FQNEAQ. The CDR3 has 16 residues. CDR3 nucleotide sequence: TGTGCCAGCAGCCCGGGGACTAGCGGGGGGTTAGAGACCCAGTACTTC. Translated, it gives CASSPGTSGGLETQYF.

The chain couples TRBV11-2 to TRBJ1-4; D is unclear. Deletions cut 2 bases from V and 7 bases from J, with 5 bases between. Germline V gene sequence: CDR1 SGHAT, CDR2 FQNNGV. The CDR3 spans 12 residues. CDR3 in DNA: TGTGCCAGCAGCTTAATCTCTGAAAAACTGTTTTTT. It is translated as CASSLISEKLFF.

This clone has a handful of counts. The chain recombines TRBV9 with TRBJ1-4; D might be TRBD1 (6 bases). The germline V gene has CDR1 SGDLS and CDR2 YYNGEE. The CDR3 runs to 15 residues. Trimming pared 3 bases from V and 2 bases from J, leaving 11 bases between. The CDR3 region has the DNA TGTGCCAGCAGCGGGGGGCTTACGACTAATGAAAAACTGTTTTTT. Translating it yields CASSGGLTTNEKLFF. The full variable domain, with the rest looked up from reference TRBV9 and TRBJ1-4, is DSGVTQTPKHLITATGQRVTLRCSPRSGDLSVYWYQQSLDQGLQFLIQYYNGEERAKGNILERFSAQQFPDLHSELNLSSLELGDSALYFCASSGGLTTNEKLFFGSGTQLSVL.